This TCR beta chain was recovered during a study of T cell responses to AZD1222 COVID-19 vaccine. Study-wide points: There were mostly white British donors and more females than males, and clonal diversity was possibly underestimated.

The CDR3 totals 14 residues. Trimming stripped 2 bases from V and 4 bases from J, with 11 bases between. The germline gives CDR1 MNHEY, CDR2 SMNVEV (reference sequence). Regarding this clone: As yet, its antigen is unknown.

Sequenced by immunoSEQ multiplex PCR; TCRdb stores in-frame clones only, minus some. The sample yields some 160,000 clones, 90% to 95% seen once. The specimen comprised peripheral blood, sampled on day 0 of AZD1222 vaccination. The TCR comes from an adult in good health. This chain uses TRBV27 with TRBJ1-2; D is possibly TRBD1 (6 bases). The DNA of the CDR3 is TGTGCCAGCAGTTTACAACAGGGAGTCTATGGCTACACCTTC. Encoded protein: CASSLQQGVYGYTF.